These 27 T cell receptor beta chains share one sample of origin, sequenced in a study of circulating tumor DNA in untreated peripheral T-cell lymphoma. Using immunoSEQ multiplex PCR, the repertoire was profiled, and TCRdb retains in-frame clones only, with some absent. Altogether about 1,300 clones are present, around 63% being singletons, with the ten largest covering under 15%. The sequenced material came from cell-free DNA from blood serum. These receptors came from a human donor with peripheral T-cell lymphoma.

The chain couples TRBV29-1 to TRBJ2-2; TRBD2 might be the D (5 bases). The CDR3 sequence is 15 residues long. V lost 2 bases and J 5 bases, leaving 15 bases between the germline ends. Germline CDR1 reads SQVTM; CDR2 reads ANQGSEA. The CDR3 DNA sequence: TGCAGCGTTGAATCTAGAGAGAGGGAAACCGGGGAGCTGTTTTTT. Translating gives CSVESRERETGELFF.

The rearrangement uses TRBV29-1 and TRBJ2-5; tentatively, D is TRBD1 (6 bases). The V end lost 4 bases, the J end lost 3 bases, and 9 bases lay between the germline ends. Germline CDR1 and CDR2: SQVTM and ANQGSEA. This CDR3 comprises 12 residues. The CDR3 DNA reads as TGCAGCGTTGGACAGGCTAAAGAGACCCAGTACTTC. It codes for CSVGQAKETQYF. Filled out from reference TRBV29-1 and TRBJ2-5, the complete variable domain reads SAVISQKPSRDICQRGTSLTIQCQVDSQVTMMFWYRQQPGQSLTLIATANQGSEATYESGFVIDKFPISRPNLTFSTLTVSNMSPEDSSIYLCSVGQAKETQYFGPGTRLLVL.

The chain couples TRBV4-1 to TRBJ1-4; no definite D call. Trimming pared 4 bases from V and 0 bases from J, leaving 6 bases between. There are 14 residues in the CDR3. From germline, CDR1 is MGHRA and CDR2 YSYEKL. CDR3 amino acids: CASSPRPTNEKLFF. CDR3 coding DNA: TGCGCCAGCAGCCCCCGCCCAACTAATGAAAAACTGTTTTTT.

In this sample, this clone turned up a few times. J is TRBJ2-7 and V is TRBV5-1; D is perhaps TRBD1 or TRBD2 (5 bases each). Trimming took off 4 bases at V and 5 bases at J, with 16 bases between the two ends. There are 14 residues in the CDR3. CDR1 and CDR2 from the germline V gene are SGHRS and YFSETQ. The CDR3 nucleotides are TGCGCCAGCAGCCAGGTGGGGACGGTCAACGAGCAGTACTTC. This gives the protein CASSQVGTVNEQYF.

The rearrangement links TRBV7-6 to TRBJ2-1, with 8 bases that match TRBD1. V trimming: 5 bases; J trimming: 4 bases; junction bases outside the gene matches: 19. Per the germline V gene, CDR1 is SGHVS and CDR2 is FNYEAQ. The CDR3 runs 19 residues. Here the CDR3 DNA reads TGTGCCAGCAGCCCCTACAGCCCCATCGACAGGGGTCGGTACAATGAGCAGTTCTTC. Translated: CASSPYSPIDRGRYNEQFF.

The chain uses TRBV7-9 and TRBJ1-5; no firm D call. V lost 0 bases to trimming and J lost 0 bases, with 6 bases between them. CDR1 and CDR2 (germline): SEHNR, FQNEAQ (reference sequence). This CDR3 is built from 15 residues. DNA for the CDR3: TGTGCCAGCAGCTTAGCGGGTTATAGCAATCAGCCCCAGCATTTT. It specifies CASSLAGYSNQPQHF.

The chain couples TRBV4-1 to TRBJ2-3, with 8 bases fitting TRBD2. This CDR3 comprises 15 residues. Germline V gene lookup returns CDR1 MGHRA and CDR2 YSYEKL. With 4 bases clipped from V and 5 bases from J, the junction kept 8 bases outside the gene matches. CDR3 sequence reads: CASSLTSGAGDTQYF. The CDR3 DNA follows: TGCGCCAGCAGCCTTACTAGCGGCGCGGGAGATACGCAGTATTTT.

This chain connects TRBV18 to TRBJ1-5; weak D call: TRBD1 (6 bases). Germline CDR1 is KGHSH and CDR2 is LQKENI. The CDR3 sequence is 16 residues long. V was trimmed by 2 bases and J by 6 bases, leaving 17 bases between them. This CDR3 is CASSPGNSGGLQPQHF. The CDR3 DNA is TGTGCCAGCTCACCAGGGAACAGCGGGGGCCTTCAGCCCCAGCATTTT.

This clone was recorded a few times. The chain combines TRBV5-6 with TRBJ1-5; D gene uncertain. Germline-derived CDR1 and CDR2 are SGHDT and YYEEEE. The V end was cut by 3 bases, the J end by 9 bases, with 13 bases between. CDR3 length: 13 amino acids. The CDR3: CASSSGHWGPQHF. The DNA for the CDR3 is TGTGCCAGCAGCTCCGGGCATTGGGGGCCCCAGCATTTT.

The chain combines TRBV5-8 with TRBJ2-3; no reliable D call. Trimming shortened V by 6 bases and J by 1 base, and 9 bases separated the two germline ends. CDR1 SGHTS and CDR2 YDEGEE come from the germline V gene. The length of the CDR3 is 13 residues. In DNA, the CDR3 is TGTGCCAGCAAGAATCGTCGCACAGATACGCAGTATTTT. Translation: CASKNRRTDTQYF.

V usage is TRBV2 and J usage is TRBJ2-7; TRBD1 matches 9 bases. After removal of 6 bases from V and 0 bases from J, the junction contained 6 bases not matched to a gene. The CDR3 runs to 15 residues. Germline V gene sequence: CDR1 SNHLY, CDR2 FYNNEI. The CDR3 is CASRDRGASSYEQYF. For the CDR3, the DNA is TGTGCCAGCAGGGACAGGGGTGCCAGCTCCTACGAGCAGTACTTC.

The chain joins TRBV30 to TRBJ1-1; TRBD1 agrees at 8 bases. The J segment lost 0 bases and the V segment lost 5 bases, leaving 14 bases of the junction unmatched. This CDR3 contains 17 residues. Looked up from germline, CDR1 is GTSNPN and CDR2 is SVGIG (reference sequence). The CDR3 reads CAWVGLSGTGMNTEAFF. CDR3 nucleotides: TGTGCCTGGGTTGGACTCTCCGGGACAGGCATGAACACTGAAGCTTTCTTT.

The V call is TRBV11-2, the J call TRBJ2-7; D is unresolved. The CDR3 has 13 amino acids. The germline V gene has CDR1 SGHAT and CDR2 FQNNGV. V was pared by 5 bases and J by 0 bases, with 8 bases between. The CDR3 nucleotides read TGTGCCAGCAGCCAAGGCAGCTCCTACGAGCAGTACTTC. This codes for CASSQGSSYEQYF.

This chain uses TRBV5-1 with TRBJ2-7; D may be TRBD1 (6 bases). Germline-derived CDR1 and CDR2 are SGHRS and YFSETQ. The V gene lost 1 base and the J gene lost 6 bases, with 11 bases spanning the gap. This CDR3 contains 13 residues. The CDR3 loop reads CASSLSSGVEQYF. The CDR3 bases are TGCGCCAGCAGCTTGAGTTCAGGGGTCGAGCAGTACTTC.

This chain connects TRBV7-8 to TRBJ2-5; 10 bases agree with TRBD2. V lost 1 base, J lost 0 bases, and 5 bases stayed unmatched. The CDR3 totals 17 residues. The germline V gene encodes CDR1 SGHVS and CDR2 FQNEAQ. The CDR3, as DNA: TGTGCCAGCAGCTTAGAGCAACTAGCGGGGAACCAAGAGACCCAGTACTTC. It specifies CASSLEQLAGNQETQYF.

This clone came up once. The chain joins TRBV6-6 to TRBJ2-7; TRBD2 is a possible D gene (5 bases). V shed 2 bases and J shed 3 bases, with 11 bases lying between them. The CDR3 has 14 amino acids. CDR1 is MNHNY, CDR2 SVGAGI, per germline (reference sequence). The CDR3 DNA reads as TGTGCCAGCAGTTACCAGCGGAAAAACTACGAGCAGTACTTC. It codes for CASSYQRKNYEQYF.

This clone was counted once. The genes are TRBV6-5 and TRBJ2-1; 7 bases match TRBD2. Trimming took 0 bases from V and 7 from J; bases not matched to a gene: 3. This CDR3 region has 14 residues. Looked up from germline, CDR1 is MNHEY and CDR2 is SVGAGI. Written as DNA, the CDR3 is TGTGCCAGCAGTTACTCGATCGGGGGGAATGAGCAGTTCTTC. Residues: CASSYSIGGNEQFF.

The chain combines TRBV5-4 with TRBJ2-5, with a weak D call TRBD1 (6 bases). The length of the CDR3 is 12 residues. The germline CDR1 and CDR2 sequences are SGHNT and YYREEE (reference sequence). Trimming left V 4 bases short and J 5 bases short, with 9 bases between. In DNA, the CDR3 is TGTGCCAGCAGCGGGGGCGGGGAGACCCAGTACTTC. Protein: CASSGGGETQYF.

The rearrangement uses TRBV4-2 and TRBJ2-3; no definite D call. Trimming shortened V by 0 bases and J by 0 bases, and 10 bases separated the two germline ends. This CDR3 has 16 amino acids. Germline V gene data show CDR1 as LGHNA and CDR2 as YNFKEQ. The CDR3 protein is CASSQDWRSSTDTQYF. CDR3 sequence (DNA): TGTGCCAGCAGCCAAGATTGGAGATCTAGCACAGATACGCAGTATTTT.

The rearrangement uses TRBV28 and TRBJ1-6; no clear D gene. The V and J ends lost 6 bases and 7 bases respectively, with 16 bases between them. The length of the CDR3 is 15 residues. The germline V gene encodes CDR1 MDHEN and CDR2 SYDVKM. The chain's CDR3 is CASRHHQGINSPLHF. The CDR3 region has the DNA TGTGCCAGCAGACACCATCAAGGAATCAATTCACCCCTCCACTTT.

This sequence joins TRBV5-4 and TRBJ2-7; 9 bases are a match to TRBD1. Germline values: CDR1 SGHNT, CDR2 YYREEE (reference sequence). The CDR3 covers 15 residues. The ends lost 2 bases at V and 3 bases at J; junction bases unmatched: 6. The DNA for the CDR3 is TGTGCCAGCAGCTTTATCGGGACAGGGCGCTACGAGCAGTACTTC. Translated: CASSFIGTGRYEQYF.

The J gene is TRBJ2-1, the V gene TRBV7-8; D is unclear. Germline lookup yields CDR1 SGHVS and CDR2 FQNEAQ. Trimming took off 2 bases at V and 5 bases at J, with 10 bases between the two ends. The CDR3 spans 14 residues. CDR3 nucleotides: TGTGCCAGCAGCTTATCGAGAAGCCACAATGAGCAGTTCTTC. Its translation: CASSLSRSHNEQFF.

This rearrangement joins TRBV11-2 to TRBJ1-6, with 8 nucleotides matching TRBD1. From germline, CDR1 is SGHAT and CDR2 FQNNGV. V gave up 2 bases and J gave up 7 bases; unmatched junction bases: 7. The CDR3 has 16 amino acids. CDR3 bases: TGTGCCAGCAGCTTATGGCCAGGGGGCTGGAATTCACCCCTCCACTTT. It specifies CASSLWPGGWNSPLHF.

The sample holds a few counts of this clone. The rearrangement joins TRBV28 to TRBJ2-7, with D possibly being TRBD1 (5 bases). This CDR3 comprises 15 residues. The V end was cut by 2 bases, the J end by 0 bases, with 11 bases between. Germline CDR1 is MDHEN and CDR2 is SYDVKM. CDR3 protein: CASSLRVGDSYEQYF. CDR3 bases: TGTGCCAGCAGTTTAAGGGTAGGGGACTCCTACGAGCAGTACTTC.

The chain carries TRBV6-5 and TRBJ1-2; 12 nucleotides match TRBD1. The CDR3 sequence is 15 residues long. CDR1 and CDR2 from the germline V gene are MNHEY and SVGAGI. J was trimmed by 2 bases and V by 6 bases; bases with no gene match: 4. CDR3 protein: CASRAGTGGNYGYTF. The CDR3, as DNA: TGTGCCAGCAGGGCCGGGACAGGGGGCAACTATGGCTACACCTTC.

Regarding this clone: At one of its ends the junction is not consistent with the germline gene, which may arise from a read error. The chain recombines TRBV29-1 with TRBJ1-2; 7 bases match TRBD1. The CDR3 has 12 residues. From germline, CDR1 is SQVTM and CDR2 ANQGSEA. The CDR3 reads CSVEDRVDGYTF. The CDR3 region has the DNA TGCAGCGTGGAAGACAGGGTCGATGGCTACACCTTC.

The rearrangement joins TRBV30 to TRBJ2-3, with 9 positions matching TRBD2. This CDR3 is 14 amino acids long. Trimming removed 3 bases from V and 2 bases from J; junction bases left unmatched: 3. Germline V gives CDR1 GTSNPN, CDR2 SVGIG (reference sequence). The CDR3 sequence: CAWRLAGYTDTQYF. The CDR3 nucleotides read TGTGCCTGGAGGCTAGCGGGATACACAGATACGCAGTATTTT.